The present T cell receptor (beta chain) was sequenced within a study of T cell changes during pregnancy in multiple sclerosis. The table came from immunoSEQ multiplex PCR; TCRdb's copy has only in-frame clones and leaves some out. The sample includes approximately 40,000 clones, around 94% seen only once; the top ten take approximately 1.2%. This CDR3 is 14 amino acids long. Trimming shortened V by 8 bases and J by 4 bases, and 16 bases separated the two germline ends. Germline V gene lookup returns CDR1 MNHNY and CDR2 SVGAGI (reference sequence). The sequencing sample was made of peripheral blood. This clonotype was obtained from a female donor with multiple sclerosis, enrolled in a pregnancy study. This chain joins TRBV6-6 and TRBJ2-3; a possible D gene is TRBD2 (6 bases). CDR3 sequence (DNA): TGTGCCAGCTTCTATTCCGGGACTCCAGATACGCAGTATTTT. Protein: CASFYSGTPDTQYF.